A single sample gave rise to the 25 T cell receptor beta chains below, sequenced in a study of T cell responses to AZD1222 COVID-19 vaccine. Here immunoSEQ multiplex PCR was the method, and the copy in TCRdb shows in-frame clones only, minus some. The sample comprises over 120,000 clones, 80% to 95% of which are singletons, and 3% to 4% rests with the top ten. The sample was peripheral blood, taken 28 days after the second AZD1222 dose. All receptors derive from an adult who received the AZD1222 COVID-19 vaccine.

A single count supports this clone. This chain connects TRBV2 to TRBJ2-7; 11 bases align to TRBD2. The CDR3 has 15 amino acids. The germline gives CDR1 SNHLY, CDR2 FYNNEI. V lost 6 bases and J lost 1; bases outside the gene matches: 5. This chain's CDR3 is CASRAGTSGSYEQYF. The CDR3 coding sequence is TGTGCCAGCAGAGCCGGGACTAGCGGTTCCTACGAGCAGTACTTC.

V is TRBV7-3 and J is TRBJ2-1; D gene ambiguous. Germline V gene data show CDR1 as SGHTA and CDR2 as FQGTGA. The ends were cut back, 8 bases at V and 4 bases at J, with 15 bases in the middle. CDR3 length: 14 amino acids. CDR3 residues: CASALSAAYNEQFF. The DNA of the CDR3 is TGTGCCAGCGCCCTTAGTGCGGCGTACAATGAGCAGTTCTTC.

The chain is built from TRBV6-5 and TRBJ2-7; 9 nucleotides match TRBD2. Losses at the gene ends were 5 bases for V and 4 bases for J; bases not matched to a gene: 3. The germline V gene has CDR1 MNHEY and CDR2 SVGAGI. The CDR3 length is 13 residues. CDR3 sequence (DNA): TGTGCCAGCAGTCTTAGCGGGAGATACGAGCAGTACTTC. This gives the protein CASSLSGRYEQYF.

The CDR3, as DNA: TGTGCCTGGAGTGTGTACAGGCTGGGCACAGATACGCAGTATTTT. The encoded protein is CAWSVYRLGTDTQYF. V gene TRBV30 combines with J gene TRBJ2-3, with D possibly being TRBD1 (5 bases). Trimming took 0 bases from V and 1 from J, leaving 11 bases between them. The CDR3 contains 15 residues. Germline V gene lookup returns CDR1 GTSNPN and CDR2 SVGIG (reference sequence). Using reference TRBV30 and TRBJ2-3 for the parts outside the CDR3, the full variable domain is SQTIHQWPATLVQPVGSPLSLECTVEGTSNPNLYWYRQAAGRGLQLLFYSVGIGQISSEVPQNLSASRPQDRQFILSSKKLLLSDSGFYLCAWSVYRLGTDTQYFGPGTRLTVL.

This clone was recorded only once. The chain uses TRBV28 and TRBJ1-2; tentative D call: TRBD1 (5 bases). Germline V gives CDR1 MDHEN, CDR2 SYDVKM. CDR3 size: 14 residues. The V and J ends lost 5 bases and 4 bases respectively, with 14 bases between them. The CDR3 DNA follows: TGTGCCAGCAGTCTTCAGCCAGGGATCTATGGCTACACCTTC. It is translated as CASSLQPGIYGYTF.

The count of this clone is one. The chain links TRBV7-2 to TRBJ2-5, with D unresolved. Trimming shortened V by 5 bases and J by 5 bases, and 6 bases separated the two germline ends. This CDR3 has 11 amino acids. Germline-derived CDR1 and CDR2 are SGHTA and FQGNSA. The CDR3 loop reads CASSHTETQYF. As DNA, the CDR3 is TGTGCCAGCAGCCATACGGAGACCCAGTACTTC.

The chain employs TRBV24-1 and TRBJ2-7; 10 nucleotides align to TRBD2. The length of the CDR3 is 15 residues. CDR1 is KGHDR, CDR2 SFDVKD, per germline. V trimming: 5 bases; J trimming: 5 bases; junction bases outside the gene matches: 8. CDR3 in DNA: TGTGCCACCAGTGCTTACACTAGCGGGATCAACGAGCAGTACTTC. Translated, it gives CATSAYTSGINEQYF.

The J gene is TRBJ2-2, the V gene TRBV13; 7 positions match TRBD2. Germline V lookup: CDR1 PRHDT, CDR2 FYEKMQ (reference sequence). Trimming took 6 bases from V and 5 from J; bases not matched to a gene: 3. The CDR3 totals 13 residues. The CDR3 sequence is CASRQLATGELFF. The CDR3 DNA reads as TGTGCCAGCAGACAACTAGCGACCGGGGAGCTGTTTTTT.

The chain couples TRBV6-5 to TRBJ1-2; no reliable D call. V was pared by 0 bases and J by 1 base, with 3 bases between. The germline V gene has CDR1 MNHEY and CDR2 SVGAGI. The CDR3 totals 13 residues. As DNA, the CDR3 is TGTGCCAGCAGTTACTCACATAACTATGGCTACACCTTC. It encodes CASSYSHNYGYTF.

The V and J genes are TRBV7-2 and TRBJ1-5; TRBD1 might be the D (5 bases). The CDR3 sequence is 16 residues long. The V end was cut by 1 base, the J end by 0 bases, with 10 bases between. The germline CDR1 and CDR2 sequences are SGHTA and FQGNSA. In DNA, the CDR3 is TGTGCCAGCAGCTTAGAGGGGTGGTATAGCAATCAGCCCCAGCATTTT. Protein product: CASSLEGWYSNQPQHF.

The rearrangement joins TRBV5-1 to TRBJ2-2, with 11 bases identical to TRBD2. This CDR3 has 16 amino acids. Germline V CDR1 and CDR2: SGHRS, YFSETQ. With V trimmed by 2 bases and J by 4 bases, 4 bases remained unmatched. The CDR3 DNA reads as TGCGCCAGCAGCTTAGGGACTAGCGGAGTCACCGGGGAGCTGTTTTTT. This gives the protein CASSLGTSGVTGELFF. The full variable domain, in which reference TRBV5-1 and TRBJ2-2 provide the parts outside the CDR3, is KAGVTQTPRYLIKTRGQQVTLSCSPISGHRSVSWYQQTPGQGLQFLFEYFSETQRNKGNFPGRFSGRQFSNSRSEMNVSTLELGDSALYLCASSLGTSGVTGELFFGEGSRLTVL.

The V call is TRBV28, the J call TRBJ1-2; the match to TRBD1 covers 10 bases. Germline-derived CDR1 and CDR2 are MDHEN and SYDVKM. V trimming: 2 bases; J trimming: 13 bases; junction bases outside the gene matches: 7. This CDR3 has 13 amino acids. CDR3 nucleotides: TGTGCCAGCAGTTTAAACCCAAGGACAGGGGGCACCTTC. Protein product: CASSLNPRTGGTF.

The CDR3 loop is CASSLARTNEKLFF. CDR3 coding DNA: TGTGCCAGCAGCTTAGCCAGAACTAATGAAAAACTGTTTTTT. This sequence joins TRBV7-2 and TRBJ1-4, with unresolved D. Per the germline V gene, CDR1 is SGHTA and CDR2 is FQGNSA. With 0 bases removed from V and 1 base from J, the gap between germline ends came to 3 bases. This CDR3 region has 14 residues.

The chain joins TRBV28 to TRBJ1-1; no definite D call. Looked up from germline, CDR1 is MDHEN and CDR2 is SYDVKM. CDR3 size: 13 residues. V was pared by 3 bases and J by 1 base, with 6 bases between. The CDR3, as DNA: TGTGCCAGCAGTTTTGGCGGGAACACTGAAGCTTTCTTT. Translating it yields CASSFGGNTEAFF.

The V call is TRBV28, the J call TRBJ2-7; D may match TRBD1 or TRBD2 (6 bases each). Germline V gene lookup returns CDR1 MDHEN and CDR2 SYDVKM. Trimming took off 4 bases at V and 6 bases at J, with 19 bases between the two ends. This CDR3 spans 15 amino acids. As DNA, the CDR3 is TGTGCCAGCAGTTCCACCGGGGGCAAGCTGGGCGAGCAGTACTTC. It yields the protein CASSSTGGKLGEQYF.

This clone came up once. The chain links TRBV7-2 to TRBJ2-2, with a tentative D call TRBD2 (6 bases). V was clipped by 2 bases and J by 4 bases, with 14 bases between them. The CDR3 spans 16 residues. Germline loops: CDR1 SGHTA, CDR2 FQGNSA. Here the CDR3 reads CASSLRLALLTGELFF. The CDR3 nucleotides are TGTGCCAGCAGCTTACGGCTAGCGCTCCTCACCGGGGAGCTGTTTTTT.

The chain employs TRBV2 and TRBJ1-2; possibly TRBD1 for D (6 bases). The germline V gene encodes CDR1 SNHLY and CDR2 FYNNEI. CDR3 length: 16 residues. The V end lost 3 bases, the J end lost 0 bases, and 14 bases lay between the germline ends. CDR3 region: CASSELQGISNYGYTF. The CDR3 bases are TGTGCCAGCAGTGAGCTACAGGGCATATCTAACTATGGCTACACCTTC.

The CDR3 DNA reads as TGTGCCAGCAGCGCGTCACAGGGAACTACAACTAATGAAAAACTGTTTTTT. This gives the protein CASSASQGTTTNEKLFF. The chain is built from TRBV7-9 and TRBJ1-4, with a possible D match to TRBD1 (6 bases). The V gene lost 5 bases and the J gene lost 0 bases, with 16 bases spanning the gap. In germline, CDR1 is SEHNR, CDR2 FQNEAQ (reference sequence). CDR3 length: 17 amino acids.

The CDR3 DNA follows: TGTGCCAGCAGTCCGGACAGCTATGGCTACACCTTC. This gives the protein CASSPDSYGYTF. V gene TRBV6-6 combines with J gene TRBJ1-2; a weak D match, TRBD1 (6 bases). The germline V gene encodes CDR1 MNHNY and CDR2 SVGAGI (reference sequence). V was pared by 5 bases and J by 4 bases, with 8 bases between. The length of the CDR3 is 12 residues.

The genes are TRBV30 and TRBJ1-5, with a tentative D call TRBD1 (6 bases). The germline V and J ends were trimmed by 2 bases and 0 bases, with 11 bases remaining between them. Germline assignment: CDR1 GTSNPN and CDR2 SVGIG (reference sequence). The length of the CDR3 is 15 residues. Here the CDR3 DNA reads TGTGCCTGGAGTCGGGGGGCAGATAGCAATCAGCCCCAGCATTTT. Its protein product is CAWSRGADSNQPQHF.

The chain uses TRBV14 and TRBJ1-1, with TRBD1 identical over 7 bases. The CDR3 runs to 16 residues. Germline V gives CDR1 SGHDN, CDR2 FVKESK. Trimming cost V 1 base and J 6 bases; bases outside gene matches: 11. The CDR3 sequence is CASSQAGGGMRSEAFF. The DNA of the CDR3 is TGTGCCAGCAGCCAAGCAGGGGGGGGGATGCGGTCTGAAGCTTTCTTT.

This clone was detected a few times. V gene TRBV25-1 combines with J gene TRBJ1-6; D is undetermined. V lost 6 bases and J lost 3, with 15 bases in between. CDR3 length equals 16 residues. CDR1 and CDR2 (germline): MGHDK, SYGVNS. The CDR3 nucleotides read TGTGCCAGCAGCGCTCGGACGGCCTTCTATAATTCACCCCTCCACTTT. Its protein product is CASSARTAFYNSPLHF.

The rearrangement links TRBV28 to TRBJ2-4; D may correspond to TRBD1 or TRBD2 (5 bases each). This CDR3 has 16 amino acids. CDR1 and CDR2 (germline): MDHEN, SYDVKM. Trimming removed 6 bases from V and 0 bases from J, with 15 bases in between. CDR3 in DNA: TGTGCCAGCAGCTTACCGGGGCTCCTAGCCAAAAACATTCAGTACTTC. Residues: CASSLPGLLAKNIQYF.

The chain carries TRBV11-2 and TRBJ1-3; the D is unclear. CDR1 is SGHAT and CDR2 is FQNNGV in the germline V gene. This CDR3 is 16 amino acids long. V was pared by 0 bases and J by 1 base, with 10 bases between. The CDR3 protein is CASSLESTPSGNTIYF. CDR3 nucleotide sequence: TGTGCCAGCAGCTTAGAGTCCACACCTTCTGGAAACACCATATATTTT.

V gene TRBV3-1 (or the pseudogene TRBV3-2) combines with J gene TRBJ2-5, with D possibly matching TRBD2 (5 bases). The germline V gene has CDR1 LGHDT and CDR2 YNNKEL (reference sequence). This CDR3 region has 15 residues. V was shortened by 0 bases and J by 5 bases, with 13 bases between the two germline ends. The DNA of the CDR3 is TGTGCCAGCAGCCAAGAGCTCGGGGTGAAGGAGACCCAGTACTTC. It translates to CASSQELGVKETQYF.